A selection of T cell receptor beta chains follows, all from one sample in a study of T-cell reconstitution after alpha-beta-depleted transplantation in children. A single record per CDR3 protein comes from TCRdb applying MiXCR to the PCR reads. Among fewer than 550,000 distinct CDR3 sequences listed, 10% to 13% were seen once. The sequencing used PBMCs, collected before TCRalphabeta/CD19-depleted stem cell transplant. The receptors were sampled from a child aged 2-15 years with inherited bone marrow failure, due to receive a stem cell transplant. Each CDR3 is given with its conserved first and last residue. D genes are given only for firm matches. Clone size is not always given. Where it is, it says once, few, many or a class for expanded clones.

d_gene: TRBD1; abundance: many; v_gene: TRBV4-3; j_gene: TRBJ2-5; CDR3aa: CASSWSRGSQETQYF; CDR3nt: TGCGCCAGCAGCTGGAGCAGGGGGAGCCAAGAGACCCAGTACTTC
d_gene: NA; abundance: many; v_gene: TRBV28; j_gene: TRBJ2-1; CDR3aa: CASSWGLGAYNEQFF; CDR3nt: TGTGCCAGCAGTTGGGGACTTGGGGCTTACAATGAGCAGTTCTTC
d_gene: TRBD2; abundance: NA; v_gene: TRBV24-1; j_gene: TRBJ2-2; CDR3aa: CATSDSSSGRPSNTGELFF; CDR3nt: TGTGCCACCAGTGATTCGTCTAGCGGGAGGCCTTCGAACACCGGGGAGCTGTTTTTT
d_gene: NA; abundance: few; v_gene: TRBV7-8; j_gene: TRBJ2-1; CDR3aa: CASSLGPRARTFYNEQFF; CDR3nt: TGTGCCAGCAGCTTAGGTCCGCGCGCGCGCACTTTCTACAATGAGCAGTTCTTC
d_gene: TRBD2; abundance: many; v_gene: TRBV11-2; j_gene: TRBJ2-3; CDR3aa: CASRRWGGSKDTQYF; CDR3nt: TGTGCCAGCAGACGATGGGGGGGGAGTAAGGATACGCAGTATTTT
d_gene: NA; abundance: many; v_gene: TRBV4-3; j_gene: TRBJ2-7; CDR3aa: CASSAGWDRRYEQYF; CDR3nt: TGCGCCAGCAGCGCAGGCTGGGACCGACGCTACGAGCAGTACTTC
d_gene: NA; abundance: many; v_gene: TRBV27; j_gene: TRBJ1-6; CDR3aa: CASSTGWENSPLHF; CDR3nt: TGTGCCAGCAGCACAGGGTGGGAAAATTCACCCCTCCACTTT
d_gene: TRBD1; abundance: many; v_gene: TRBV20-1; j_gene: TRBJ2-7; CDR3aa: CSADRVSYEQYF; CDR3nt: TGCAGTGCTGACAGGGTCTCCTACGAGCAGTACTTC
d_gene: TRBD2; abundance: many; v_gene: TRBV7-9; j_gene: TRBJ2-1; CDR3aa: CASSWTSGRAGNEQFF; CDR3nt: TGTGCCAGCAGCTGGACTAGCGGGAGGGCCGGGAATGAGCAGTTCTTC
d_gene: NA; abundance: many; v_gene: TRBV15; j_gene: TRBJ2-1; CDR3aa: CATNYADYYNEQFF; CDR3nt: TGTGCCACCAATTACGCGGATTACTACAATGAGCAGTTCTTC
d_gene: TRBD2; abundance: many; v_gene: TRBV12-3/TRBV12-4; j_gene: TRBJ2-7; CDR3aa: CASSPGGVGSEQYF; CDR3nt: TGTGCCAGCAGCCCGGGGGGGGTCGGATCCGAGCAGTACTTC
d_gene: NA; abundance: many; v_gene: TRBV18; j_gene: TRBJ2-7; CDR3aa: CASSPYSRDYEQYF; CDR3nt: TGTGCCAGCTCACCCTATTCACGGGACTACGAGCAGTACTTC
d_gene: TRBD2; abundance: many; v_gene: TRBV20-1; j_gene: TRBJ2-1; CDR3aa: CSASKLAGRDNEQFF; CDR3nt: TGCAGTGCTAGCAAGCTAGCGGGCAGAGACAATGAGCAGTTCTTC
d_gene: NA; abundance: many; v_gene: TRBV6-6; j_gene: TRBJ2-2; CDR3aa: CASSYDTGELFF; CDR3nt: TGTGCCAGCAGTTACGACACCGGGGAGCTGTTTTTT
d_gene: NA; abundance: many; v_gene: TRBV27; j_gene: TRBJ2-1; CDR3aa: CASSFSRPSRNEQFF; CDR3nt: TGTGCCAGCAGTTTTTCGCGGCCTAGTCGCAATGAGCAGTTCTTC
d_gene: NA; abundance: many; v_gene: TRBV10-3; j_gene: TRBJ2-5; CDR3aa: CAVARAGEETQYF; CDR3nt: TGTGCCGTGGCGAGGGCAGGGGAGGAGACCCAGTACTTC
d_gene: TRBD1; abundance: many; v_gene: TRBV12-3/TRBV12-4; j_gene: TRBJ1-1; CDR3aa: CASRVQGARNPEAFF; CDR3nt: TGTGCCAGCAGGGTACAGGGGGCCCGGAACCCTGAAGCTTTCTTT
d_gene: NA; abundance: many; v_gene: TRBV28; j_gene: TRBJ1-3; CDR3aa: CASSLSGYGNTIYF; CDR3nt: TGTGCCAGCAGTTTATCAGGGTACGGAAACACCATATATTTT
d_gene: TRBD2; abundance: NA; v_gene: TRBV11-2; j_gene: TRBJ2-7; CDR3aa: CASSFTSGRGLPYEQYF; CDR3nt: TGTGCCAGCAGCTTTACTAGCGGGAGAGGGCTACCCTACGAGCAGTACTTC
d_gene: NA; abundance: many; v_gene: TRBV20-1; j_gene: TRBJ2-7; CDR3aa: CSARRQGYEQYF; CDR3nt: TGCAGTGCTAGACGCCAGGGTTACGAGCAGTACTTC
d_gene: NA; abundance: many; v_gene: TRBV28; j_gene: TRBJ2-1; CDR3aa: CASSSGANEQFF; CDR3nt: TGTGCCAGCAGTTCCGGAGCTAATGAGCAGTTCTTC
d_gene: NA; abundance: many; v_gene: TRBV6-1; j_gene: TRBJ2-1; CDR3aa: CASSVPGLNNEQFF; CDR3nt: TGTGCCAGCAGTGTCCCGGGACTTAACAATGAGCAGTTCTTC
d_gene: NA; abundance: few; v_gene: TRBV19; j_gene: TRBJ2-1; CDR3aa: CASYESSYNEQFF; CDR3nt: TGTGCCAGTTACGAGAGCTCCTACAATGAGCAGTTCTTC
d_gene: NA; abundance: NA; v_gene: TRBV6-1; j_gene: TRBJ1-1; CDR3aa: CASSPTRGGNTEAFF; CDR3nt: TGTGCCAGCAGCCCCACGAGGGGGGGAAACACTGAAGCTTTCTTT
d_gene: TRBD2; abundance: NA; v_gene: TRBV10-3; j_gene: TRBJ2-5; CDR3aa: CAISELIAGGGETQYF; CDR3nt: TGTGCCATCAGTGAGCTAATAGCGGGAGGTGGAGAGACCCAGTACTTC
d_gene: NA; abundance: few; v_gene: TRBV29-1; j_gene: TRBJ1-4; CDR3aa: CSVEGGAGEKLFF; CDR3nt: TGCAGCGTTGAGGGCGGGGCGGGTGAAAAACTGTTTTTT
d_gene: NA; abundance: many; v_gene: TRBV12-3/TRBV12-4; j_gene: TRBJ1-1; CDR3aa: CASTPAGGRRGDTEAFF; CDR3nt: TGTGCCAGCACCCCGGCCGGGGGACGGCGCGGGGACACTGAAGCTTTCTTT
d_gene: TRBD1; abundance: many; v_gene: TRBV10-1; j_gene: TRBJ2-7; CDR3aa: CASGTGLGYEQYF; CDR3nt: TGCGCCAGCGGGACAGGGCTGGGCTACGAGCAGTACTTC
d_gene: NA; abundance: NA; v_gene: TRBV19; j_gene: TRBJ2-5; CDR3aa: CASSTTRQSKHQETQYF; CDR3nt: TGTGCCAGTAGTACGACCCGACAGTCAAAGCACCAAGAGACCCAGTACTTC